The 14 T cell receptor beta chains reported below all come from one sample, sequenced in a study of T cell responses to AZD1222 COVID-19 vaccine. The assay was immunoSEQ multiplex PCR, and TCRdb's table has in-frame clones only and misses some. The sample lists about 97,000 clones, about 86% occurring once. The material was peripheral blood, obtained on day 0 of AZD1222 vaccination. Receptor source: an adult in good health.

V and J are TRBV18 and TRBJ1-1; D ambiguous. CDR3 length: 14 residues. In germline, CDR1 is KGHSH, CDR2 LQKENI. Trimming removed 3 bases at V and 4 bases at J, with 12 bases between. DNA of the CDR3: TGTGCCAGCTCACCGAGCGCTCCGGGCACTGAAGCTTTCTTT. It is translated as CASSPSAPGTEAFF.

J is TRBJ2-7 and V is TRBV7-2, with D hard to call. Germline loops: CDR1 SGHTA, CDR2 FQGNSA. The V gene lost 5 bases and the J gene lost 6 bases, with 14 bases spanning the gap. This CDR3 has 13 residues. The CDR3: CASSPPSSAEQYF. The DNA for the CDR3 is TGTGCCAGCAGCCCACCCTCCAGCGCCGAGCAGTACTTC.

The chain combines TRBV19 with TRBJ2-2, with D tentatively TRBD2 (6 bases). This CDR3 has 16 residues. Germline assignment: CDR1 LNHDA and CDR2 SQIVND (reference sequence). V lost 4 bases and J lost 5, with 17 bases in between. The CDR3 reads CASSRRSGVGTGELFF. The CDR3, as DNA: TGTGCCAGTAGTAGGCGTAGCGGCGTCGGGACCGGGGAGCTGTTTTTT. Drawing the rest from reference TRBV19 and TRBJ2-2, the complete variable domain is DGGITQSPKYLFRKEGQNVTLSCEQNLNHDAMYWYRQDPGQGLRLIYYSQIVNDFQKGDIAEGYSVSREKKESFPLTVTSAQKNPTAFYLCASSRRSGVGTGELFFGEGSRLTVL.

The chain recombines TRBV28 with TRBJ1-6; 7 bases are shared with TRBD1. Germline-derived CDR1 and CDR2 are MDHEN and SYDVKM. J was trimmed by 9 bases and V by 5 bases; bases with no gene match: 7. The CDR3 totals 14 residues. The CDR3 DNA reads as TGTGCCAGCAGTCAAAACAGGGGTGGTTCACCCCTCCACTTT. Its translation is CASSQNRGGSPLHF.

This chain links TRBV30 with TRBJ1-1; D is ambiguous. The CDR3 totals 17 residues. Germline CDR1 reads GTSNPN; CDR2 reads SVGIG (reference sequence). V was clipped by 0 bases and J by 4 bases, with 21 bases between them. The CDR3 spells CAWSVGRTAPWGTEAFF. CDR3 sequence (DNA): TGTGCCTGGAGTGTTGGGAGGACCGCGCCCTGGGGCACTGAAGCTTTCTTT. The complete variable domain, with remaining parts taken from reference TRBV30 and TRBJ1-1, reads SQTIHQWPATLVQPVGSPLSLECTVEGTSNPNLYWYRQAAGRGLQLLFYSVGIGQISSEVPQNLSASRPQDRQFILSSKKLLLSDSGFYLCAWSVGRTAPWGTEAFFGQGTRLTVV.

This clone is a singleton in its sample. The chain employs TRBV15 and TRBJ1-4; TRBD1 is a possible D gene (6 bases). The V gene's germline CDR1 is LNHNV and CDR2 YYDKDF (reference sequence). This CDR3 has 14 amino acids. The V and J ends lost 4 bases and 7 bases respectively, with 13 bases between them. In DNA, the CDR3 is TGTGCCACCAGCAAATCCTACAGGGTTGAAAAACTGTTTTTT. It translates to CATSKSYRVEKLFF.

This chain links TRBV7-9 with TRBJ1-5; D gene ambiguous. V lost 3 bases and J lost 5, with 11 bases in between. The germline CDR1 and CDR2 sequences are SEHNR and FQNEAQ (reference sequence). The CDR3 extends over 14 amino acids. The CDR3 DNA sequence: TGTGCCAGCAGCTTCGCGGCCGCCGATCAGCCCCAGCATTTT. Protein sequence: CASSFAAADQPQHF. The complete variable domain, with remaining parts taken from reference TRBV7-9 and TRBJ1-5, reads DTGVSQNPRHKITKRGQNVTFRCDPISEHNRLYWYRQTLGQGPEFLTYFQNEAQLEKSRLLSDRFSAERPKGSFSTLEIQRTEQGDSAMYLCASSFAAADQPQHFGDGTRLSIL.

The chain has TRBV19 and TRBJ2-7, with 7 bases fitting TRBD1. V shed 3 bases and J 3 bases; nucleotides not matched to a gene: 8. Germline-derived CDR1 and CDR2 are LNHDA and SQIVND (reference sequence). This CDR3 contains 15 residues. The CDR3 protein is CASSIRIGTVYEQYF. The CDR3 DNA reads TGTGCCAGTAGTATTCGCATAGGGACAGTCTACGAGCAGTACTTC.

The chain links TRBV28 to TRBJ2-2; TRBD1 matches 9 bases. V trimming: 6 bases; J trimming: 6 bases; junction bases outside the gene matches: 11. CDR1 and CDR2 from the germline V gene are MDHEN and SYDVKM. This CDR3 has 16 residues. The CDR3 bases are TGTGCCAGCAGACCCCCGGGACAGGGTTTGTCCGGGGAGCTGTTTTTT. Residues: CASRPPGQGLSGELFF.

The chain has TRBV28 and TRBJ1-3, with D unresolved. V lost 2 bases and J lost 7, with 12 bases in between. This CDR3 has 14 residues. Germline V CDR1 and CDR2: MDHEN, SYDVKM. CDR3 loop: CASSLNSLVNTIYF. The CDR3, as DNA: TGTGCCAGCAGTTTAAACTCATTGGTGAACACCATATATTTT.

The chain couples TRBV24-1 to TRBJ1-5; the D is unclear. The CDR3 contains 13 residues. V was pared by 5 bases and J by 1 base, with 5 bases between. Looked up from germline, CDR1 is KGHDR and CDR2 is SFDVKD. The CDR3, as DNA: TGTGCCACCAGTGGGACCAGCAATCAGCCCCAGCATTTT. Residues: CATSGTSNQPQHF.

This clone showed up just once. The V call is TRBV12-3 or TRBV12-4, the J call TRBJ2-1; the D gene is possibly TRBD2 (5 bases). With 4 bases removed from V and 7 bases from J, the gap between germline ends came to 11 bases. This CDR3 contains 13 residues. The CDR3 sequence is CASSWGSVNEQFF. CDR3 DNA: TGTGCCAGCAGTTGGGGTAGCGTAAATGAGCAGTTCTTC.

CDR3 DNA: TGTGCCAGTAGTATTTGGACAGGGGAGGATACGCAGTATTTT. Translated: CASSIWTGEDTQYF. V usage is TRBV19 and J usage is TRBJ2-3, with TRBD1 matching over 9 bases. This CDR3 is built from 14 residues. J lost 6 bases, V lost 3 bases, and 4 bases had no gene match. The germline V gene encodes CDR1 LNHDA and CDR2 SQIVND (reference sequence).

This clone has only a few counts. The chain has TRBV28 and TRBJ2-7, with no clear D. The CDR3 is 13 amino acids. Trimming cost V 6 bases and J 4 bases, with 13 bases left between them. Germline V CDR1 and CDR2: MDHEN, SYDVKM. DNA of the CDR3: TGTGCCAGCAGGCCCCGATCAGGATACGAGCAGTACTTC. Its protein product is CASRPRSGYEQYF.